The source of this T cell receptor (beta chain) is a study of blood T cell repertoires in COVID-19. Study-level information: PBMCs, B-cell-depleted T cells, or T cells were the source of the cDNA or gDNA that made up the material.

The assay was immunoSEQ multiplex PCR, and TCRdb's table has in-frame clones only and misses some. The table includes under 250,000 clones, around 83% detected once. The CDR3 spans 14 residues. The V segment lost 6 bases and the J segment 6 bases; nucleotides outside the gene matches: 6. Germline V gene data show CDR1 as SNHLY and CDR2 as FYNNEI. The V and J genes are TRBV2 and TRBJ2-2, with 8 positions matching TRBD1. Sequences were obtained from peripheral blood. This TCR was recovered from a man between 45 and 60 years old with active or convalescent COVID-19. The DNA for the CDR3 is TGTGCCAGCAGCGAGCAGGGGGCATCCGGGGAGCTGTTTTTT. Amino acids: CASSEQGASGELFF. The full variable domain, with the rest looked up from reference TRBV2 and TRBJ2-2, is EPEVTQTPSHQVTQMGQEVILRCVPISNHLYFYWYRQILGQKVEFLVSFYNNEISEKSEIFDDQFSVERPDGSNFTLKIRSTKLEDSAMYFCASSEQGASGELFFGEGSRLTVL.